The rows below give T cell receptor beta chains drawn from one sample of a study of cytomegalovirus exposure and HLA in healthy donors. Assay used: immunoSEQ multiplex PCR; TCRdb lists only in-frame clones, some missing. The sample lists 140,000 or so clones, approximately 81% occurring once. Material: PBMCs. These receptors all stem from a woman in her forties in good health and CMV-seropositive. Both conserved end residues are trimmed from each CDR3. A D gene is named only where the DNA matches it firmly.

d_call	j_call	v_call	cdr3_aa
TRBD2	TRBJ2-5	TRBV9	ASSASGRAPETQY
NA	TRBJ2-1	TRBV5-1	ASSLERPGHQNNEQF
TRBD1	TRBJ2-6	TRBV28	AGSQGAVGANVLT
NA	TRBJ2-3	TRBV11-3	ASSLGVADTQY
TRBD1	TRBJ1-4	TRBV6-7	ASGRTGTNEKLF
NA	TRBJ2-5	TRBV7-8	ASSLARVGGQETQY
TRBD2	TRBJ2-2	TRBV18	ASSPPGLAGGVGELF
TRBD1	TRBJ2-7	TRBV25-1	ASGDRGYEQY
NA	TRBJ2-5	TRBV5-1	ASSLNPAAETQY
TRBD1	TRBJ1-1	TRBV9	ASSVDPGQGITEAF
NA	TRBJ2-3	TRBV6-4	ASSQPPADTQY
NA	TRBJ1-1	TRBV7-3	ASSSSGGTEAF
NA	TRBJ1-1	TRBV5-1	ASSLGPSVNTEAF
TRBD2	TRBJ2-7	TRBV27	ASSPQWGGRDYEQY
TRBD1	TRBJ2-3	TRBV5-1	ASSGDGQGPTDTQY
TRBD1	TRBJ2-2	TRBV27	ASTLGQWNTGELF
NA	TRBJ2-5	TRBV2	ASSGGVRGGEETQY
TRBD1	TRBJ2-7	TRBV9	ASSVGGGSRGPIVDEQY